Below, 32 T cell receptor beta chains from the same sample are listed, as sequenced in a study of monozygotic twins with cystic fibrosis. Sequencing used immunoSEQ multiplex PCR; TCRdb keeps in-frame clones, though not all of them. Of tens of thousands of clones in the sample, 96% were seen once. Sequencing was done on a sample of blood. Every receptor here comes from a girl aged 2 to 9 with cystic fibrosis.

This rearrangement joins TRBV7-9 to TRBJ2-7; perhaps TRBD1 as D (5 bases). Trimming took off 5 bases at V and 2 bases at J, with 13 bases between the two ends. The CDR3 covers 14 residues. In germline, CDR1 is SEHNR, CDR2 FQNEAQ (reference sequence). Written as DNA, the CDR3 is TGTGCCAGCAGCCCGCGGACACCCCCCTACGAGCAGTACTTC. This translates into CASSPRTPPYEQYF.

The table lists this clone with a count of one. The chain carries TRBV6-1 and TRBJ2-7; 14 nucleotides align to TRBD2. The CDR3 loop spans 15 amino acids. With 4 bases clipped from V and 3 bases from J, the junction kept 2 bases outside the gene matches. CDR1 and CDR2 (germline): MNHNS, SASEGT. Here the CDR3 DNA reads TGTGCCAGCAGTGGGACTAGCGGGAGGAACTACGAGCAGTACTTC. The encoded protein is CASSGTSGRNYEQYF.

The chain combines TRBV7-2 with TRBJ1-5; maybe TRBD1 (5 bases). CDR3 length equals 14 residues. Trimming removed 1 base from V and 3 bases from J, with 7 bases in between. CDR1 is SGHTA, CDR2 FQGNSA, per germline. CDR3 nucleotide sequence: TGTGCCAGCAGCTTAGAAGGGGTCAATCAGCCCCAGCATTTT. It encodes CASSLEGVNQPQHF.

The J gene is TRBJ2-7, the V gene TRBV7-9; D possibly corresponds to TRBD2 (7 bases). V lost 4 bases to trimming and J lost 6 bases, with 22 bases between them. The CDR3 sequence is 16 residues long. Germline V lookup: CDR1 SEHNR, CDR2 FQNEAQ (reference sequence). For the CDR3, the DNA is TGTGCCAGCAGCTACGGGAGAGGGGGGAGGGAACCCGAGCAGTACTTC. Translated: CASSYGRGGREPEQYF.

The chain uses TRBV6-6 and TRBJ1-5; perhaps TRBD1 as D (6 bases). This CDR3 is 15 amino acids long. V lost 5 bases and J 5 bases, leaving 16 bases between the germline ends. CDR1 is MNHNY and CDR2 is SVGAGI in the germline V gene (reference sequence). CDR3 loop: CASSKRGQGDQPQHF. The CDR3 DNA reads as TGTGCCAGCAGTAAGCGGGGGCAAGGGGATCAGCCCCAGCATTTT.

This chain joins TRBV7-3 and TRBJ2-1; 11 nucleotides line up with TRBD2. The V segment lost 1 base and the J segment 8 bases; nucleotides outside the gene matches: 16. The CDR3 length is 19 residues. The germline V gene has CDR1 SGHTA and CDR2 FQGTGA. This CDR3 is CASSLKAVGLAGQFHEQFF. CDR3 nucleotide sequence: TGTGCCAGCAGCTTAAAAGCGGTCGGACTAGCGGGCCAATTCCATGAGCAGTTCTTC.

V gene TRBV11-3 combines with J gene TRBJ2-5, with D perhaps TRBD1 or TRBD2 (5 bases each). This CDR3 is built from 17 residues. The V end lost 3 bases, the J end lost 4 bases, and 21 bases lay between the germline ends. Germline V gene sequence: CDR1 SGHNT, CDR2 YENEEA. The CDR3 sequence is CASSFDPFGAALETQYF. The CDR3 region has the DNA TGTGCCAGCAGCTTTGACCCCTTCGGGGCGGCGTTAGAGACCCAGTACTTC.

Only one count was recorded for this clone. The chain joins TRBV25-1 to TRBJ1-4, with D hard to call. The CDR3 has 14 residues. Germline V lookup: CDR1 MGHDK, CDR2 SYGVNS. Trimming shortened V by 2 bases and J by 4 bases, and 8 bases separated the two germline ends. In nucleotides, the CDR3 is TGTGCCAGCAGTGAACCCAGGTATAATGAAAAACTGTTTTTT. This sequence encodes CASSEPRYNEKLFF.

The chain links TRBV5-1 to TRBJ2-1; no definite D call. The CDR3 contains 14 residues. In germline, CDR1 is SGHRS, CDR2 YFSETQ. The ends were cut back, 0 bases at V and 3 bases at J, with 7 bases in the middle. CDR3 region: CASSLASNYNEQFF. CDR3 DNA sequence: TGCGCCAGCAGCTTGGCCTCTAACTACAATGAGCAGTTCTTC.

The V and J genes are TRBV7-2 and TRBJ2-7; D remains unclear. V lost 4 bases, J lost 2 bases, and 12 bases lay in between. Looked up from germline, CDR1 is SGHTA and CDR2 is FQGNSA. The CDR3 runs to 14 residues. The CDR3, as DNA: TGTGCCAGCAGCTCGGTAGGGTCGGCCTACGAGCAGTACTTC. This codes for CASSSVGSAYEQYF. Filled out from reference TRBV7-2 and TRBJ2-7, the complete variable domain reads GAGVSQSPSNKVTEKGKDVELRCDPISGHTALYWYRQSLGQGLEFLIYFQGNSAPDKSGLPSDRFSAERTGGSVSTLTIQRTQQEDSAVYLCASSSVGSAYEQYFGPGTRLTVT.

The CDR3 protein is CASSSSGGGDEKLFF. The CDR3 region has the DNA TGTGCCAGCAGCTCCTCCGGAGGGGGAGATGAAAAACTGTTTTTT. The rearrangement uses TRBV7-9 and TRBJ1-4; TRBD1 is a possible D gene (6 bases). The CDR3 spans 15 residues. Trimming took 4 bases from V and 6 from J, leaving 15 bases between them. Germline CDR1 reads SEHNR; CDR2 reads FQNEAQ (reference sequence).

A single count supports this clone. J is TRBJ2-3 and V is TRBV30; possible D gene TRBD2, 6 bases. V gave up 0 bases and J gave up 4 bases, with 20 bases separating them. From germline, CDR1 is GTSNPN and CDR2 SVGIG (reference sequence). The CDR3 contains 17 residues. The CDR3 region is CAWSVSRSGGKSDTQYF. The CDR3 DNA is TGTGCCTGGAGTGTCTCCAGGTCGGGCGGGAAATCAGATACGCAGTATTTT.

The chain combines TRBV7-9 with TRBJ1-2; D is ambiguous. V shed 3 bases and J shed 6 bases, with 14 bases lying between them. CDR1 is SEHNR and CDR2 is FQNEAQ in the germline V gene (reference sequence). This CDR3 region has 14 residues. CDR3 sequence reads: CASSFDPRADGYTF. In DNA form, the CDR3 reads TGTGCCAGCAGCTTTGACCCCCGAGCGGATGGCTACACCTTC.

J is TRBJ2-7 and V is TRBV28, with D perhaps TRBD2 (6 bases). Germline assignment: CDR1 MDHEN and CDR2 SYDVKM. The CDR3 contains 13 residues. V dropped 4 bases and J dropped 2 bases, with 9 bases sitting between them. The CDR3 region has the DNA TGTGCCAGCAGTTCGGGACTGCCCTACGAGCAGTACTTC. Encoded protein: CASSSGLPYEQYF.

The gene calls are TRBV28 and TRBJ2-1, with TRBD1 identical over 7 bases. CDR3 length equals 16 residues. Germline V gene lookup returns CDR1 MDHEN and CDR2 SYDVKM. V was pared by 5 bases and J by 2 bases, with 9 bases of the junction left unmatched. The CDR3, as DNA: TGTGCCAGCAGTAAAACAGGGGCGCGTGCCTACAATGAGCAGTTCTTC. Its translation is CASSKTGARAYNEQFF.

The V gene is TRBV5-1, the J gene TRBJ1-2; D might be TRBD1 (5 bases). CDR3 length: 15 residues. The germline CDR1 and CDR2 sequences are SGHRS and YFSETQ. Trimming shortened V by 0 bases and J by 0 bases, and 9 bases separated the two germline ends. CDR3 nucleotides: TGCGCCAGCAGCTTGGGACAGATAGCTAACTATGGCTACACCTTC. This translates into CASSLGQIANYGYTF.

This chain links TRBV19 with TRBJ2-2, with D tentatively TRBD1 (7 bases). This CDR3 has 16 amino acids. The germline V and J ends were trimmed by 6 bases and 1 base, with 15 bases remaining between them. The germline gives CDR1 LNHDA, CDR2 SQIVND (reference sequence). The CDR3 loop reads CASSVRGTENTGELFF. The CDR3 DNA reads as TGTGCCAGTAGCGTCCGGGGGACAGAGAACACCGGGGAGCTGTTTTTT.

V gene TRBV2 combines with J gene TRBJ2-7; 7 bases align to TRBD1. Germline CDR1 is SNHLY and CDR2 is FYNNEI. The CDR3 loop spans 11 amino acids. J gave up 7 bases and V 7 bases, and 4 bases lay outside the gene matches. The CDR3 nucleotides are TGTGCCAGCAAAGGGGGCTGGGAGCAGTACTTC. Translating gives CASKGGWEQYF.

The J gene is TRBJ1-2, the V gene TRBV7-9; perhaps TRBD1 as D (5 bases). CDR1 and CDR2 (germline): SEHNR, FQNEAQ (reference sequence). Trimming took off 3 bases at V and 2 bases at J, with 16 bases between the two ends. CDR3 length: 16 amino acids. The CDR3 bases are TGTGCCAGCAGCTTCCGGCGGGGGACGGGGAACTATGGCTACACCTTC. Protein product: CASSFRRGTGNYGYTF.

The chain combines TRBV29-1 with TRBJ2-7, with TRBD1 matching over 12 bases. In germline, CDR1 is SQVTM, CDR2 ANQGSEA. The CDR3 covers 13 residues. Germline trimming cut 6 bases from V and 2 bases from J; bases unmatched to any gene: 2. The CDR3 DNA follows: TGCAGCGTGGGACAGGGGGCACCCTACGAGCAGTACTTC. It codes for CSVGQGAPYEQYF.

The chain uses TRBV27 and TRBJ2-5; weak D call: TRBD1 (5 bases). From germline, CDR1 is MNHEY and CDR2 SMNVEV (reference sequence). Trimming removed 5 bases at V and 3 bases at J, with 19 bases between. The CDR3 is made up of 16 amino acids. CDR3 sequence: CASSRRIRAVKETQYF. CDR3 nucleotide sequence: TGTGCCAGCAGTCGACGAATCAGGGCAGTCAAAGAGACCCAGTACTTC.

V and J are TRBV4-3 and TRBJ1-1; D is uncertain. Trimming pared 6 bases from V and 5 bases from J, leaving 13 bases between. The germline CDR1 and CDR2 sequences are LGHNA and YSLEER. CDR3 length: 13 amino acids. CDR3 loop: CASRAKIGTEAFF. CDR3 DNA sequence: TGCGCCAGCAGAGCCAAGATCGGGACTGAAGCTTTCTTT.

The chain combines TRBV6-4 with TRBJ1-4, with D unresolved. CDR3 size: 10 residues. With 9 bases removed from V and 7 bases from J, the gap between germline ends came to 6 bases. CDR1 is MRHNA, CDR2 SNTAGT, per germline. This chain's CDR3 is CARTTEKLFF. Here the CDR3 DNA reads TGTGCCAGGACAACTGAAAAACTGTTTTTT.

The chain uses TRBV15 and TRBJ1-1, with no clear D. V was pared by 5 bases and J by 2 bases, with 9 bases between. CDR1 and CDR2 (germline): LNHNV, YYDKDF (reference sequence). The CDR3 loop spans 13 amino acids. DNA for the CDR3: TGTGCCACCAGCGGAAGGGCCAACACTGAAGCTTTCTTT. This encodes CATSGRANTEAFF.

The chain has TRBV6-5 and TRBJ2-7; D uncertain. This CDR3 is built from 14 residues. Germline CDR1 is MNHEY and CDR2 is SVGAGI. V lost 5 bases, J lost 0 bases, and 11 bases lay in between. DNA for the CDR3: TGTGCCAGCAGTGCCGACCAGAGCTCCTACGAGCAGTACTTC. This codes for CASSADQSSYEQYF.

The chain joins TRBV19 to TRBJ2-1, with 8 bases lining up with TRBD2. This CDR3 is 17 amino acids long. The J segment lost 0 bases and the V segment lost 0 bases, leaving 4 bases of the junction unmatched. Per germline, CDR1 LNHDA and CDR2 SQIVND (reference sequence). The CDR3 spells CASSIEGREGSYNEQFF. CDR3 coding DNA: TGTGCCAGTAGTATAGAGGGACGGGAGGGCTCCTACAATGAGCAGTTCTTC.

This chain uses TRBV7-6 with TRBJ2-1; perhaps TRBD2 as D (6 bases). The length of the CDR3 is 14 residues. CDR1 and CDR2 from the germline V gene are SGHVS and FNYEAQ. Trimming took 1 base from V and 7 from J, leaving 11 bases between them. This chain's CDR3 is CASSLGGGWNEQFF. The CDR3 DNA reads as TGTGCCAGCAGCTTAGGTGGGGGGTGGAATGAGCAGTTCTTC.

The J gene is TRBJ1-2, the V gene TRBV6-1; D gene ambiguous. V lost 1 base and J 3 bases, leaving 6 bases between the germline ends. This CDR3 spans 13 amino acids. Germline V CDR1 and CDR2: MNHNS, SASEGT. In DNA form, the CDR3 reads TGTGCCAGCAGTGAAGGACCCGACTATGGCTACACCTTC. It encodes CASSEGPDYGYTF.

The count of this clone is one. V and J are TRBV28 and TRBJ2-7, with D perhaps TRBD1 (5 bases). V lost 1 base to trimming and J lost 0 bases, with 10 bases between them. This CDR3 has 15 amino acids. Germline V CDR1 and CDR2: MDHEN, SYDVKM. The CDR3 bases are TGTGCCAGCAGTTTATCAGGCGACAGCTCCTACGAGCAGTACTTC. It codes for CASSLSGDSSYEQYF.

The chain recombines TRBV21-1 with TRBJ1-3; the D segment call TRBD1 is taken from the table without a DNA check. TRBV21-1 is an annotated pseudogene. CDR3 length: 17 amino acids. For the CDR3, the DNA is TGTGCCAGCACACGGGACAGGGGGCGATTTTCTGGAAACACCATATATTTT. This codes for CASTRDRGRFSGNTIYF.

J is TRBJ2-7 and V is TRBV28; D remains ambiguous. The germline V gene has CDR1 MDHEN and CDR2 SYDVKM. V shed 7 bases and J shed 0 bases, with 13 bases lying between them. The CDR3 runs 14 residues. DNA for the CDR3: TGTGCCAGCACTATGCTCAAGAGCTCCTACGAGCAGTACTTC. Protein sequence: CASTMLKSSYEQYF.

The chain couples TRBV4-2 to TRBJ2-7; TRBD1 aligns across 10 bases. Germline CDR1 is LGHNA and CDR2 is YNFKEQ. The CDR3 is 18 amino acids. V lost 3 bases to trimming and J lost 4 bases; unmatched junction nucleotides: 15. CDR3 DNA sequence: TGTGCCAGCAGCCAGATCCCGGGGCCGGGACAGGGGTTTTACGAGCAGTACTTC. Amino acids: CASSQIPGPGQGFYEQYF.